Included here is one T cell receptor beta chain sequence, with context. V shed 5 bases and J shed 6 bases, with 11 bases lying between them. This CDR3 contains 13 residues. Per the germline V gene, CDR1 is SSHAT and CDR2 is FNYEAQ (reference sequence). Measured with immunoSEQ multiplex PCR; TCRdb has only the in-frame clones, and not every one. The data hold approximately 18,000 clones, with around 80% observed a single time. These data are taken from a study of somatic mutations in cytotoxic T cells in rheumatoid arthritis. The chain is built from TRBV7-7 and TRBJ2-1; perhaps TRBD1 as D (6 bases). The specimen sequenced was CD8+ T cells sorted from blood. The sequence was obtained from an adult with rheumatoid arthritis. CDR3 amino acids: CASSSTGLNEQFF. The CDR3 coding sequence is TGTGCCAGCAGCAGTACAGGGCTCAATGAGCAGTTCTTC.